These 10 T cell receptor beta chains share one sample of origin, sequenced in a study of T-cell memory formation after mild COVID-19. MiXCR, applied by TCRdb to the 5' RACE reads, yields one record per CDR3 protein. The table has around 260,000 distinct CDR3 sequences, roughly 15% seen once. Sequences were obtained from PBMCs or a T cell subset sorted from them (not recorded which). The receptors shown here come from a man aged 18 to 30 who had mild COVID-19 (a few samples of this study predate the infection). Cell type and time point are not known.

The rearrangement uses TRBV12-5 and TRBJ2-2; 7 nucleotides agree with TRBD1. This CDR3 is 16 amino acids long. Germline V gene lookup returns CDR1 LGHNT and CDR2 FRNRAP. V lost 1 base and J lost 3; bases outside the gene matches: 5. In DNA form, the CDR3 reads TGTGCTAGTGGTTTGGCCCAGGGGGTATACACCGGGGAGCTGTTTTTT. Residues: CASGLAQGVYTGELFF.

This chain joins TRBV7-6 and TRBJ1-2; 9 positions agree with TRBD1. The CDR3 runs to 13 residues. Losses at the gene ends were 4 bases for V and 8 bases for J; bases not matched to a gene: 5. The V gene's germline CDR1 is SGHVS and CDR2 FNYEAQ. This chain's CDR3 is CASSSRTGEGYTF. For the CDR3, the DNA is TGTGCCAGCAGCTCACGGACAGGGGAAGGCTACACCTTC.

The chain carries TRBV12-3 or TRBV12-4 and TRBJ1-2, with no clear D. CDR3 length equals 13 residues. V lost 5 bases and J 7 bases, leaving 14 bases between the germline ends. This chain's CDR3 is CASSALNSGGYTF. For the CDR3, the DNA is TGTGCCAGCAGTGCGTTAAACAGTGGTGGCTACACCTTC.

This clonotype was seen more than once but under ten times. The J gene is TRBJ2-5, the V gene TRBV20-1; 7 nucleotides match TRBD1. CDR1 DFQATT and CDR2 SNEGSKA come from the germline V gene (reference sequence). This CDR3 is 12 amino acids long. Trimming cost V 7 bases and J 7 bases; bases outside gene matches: 9. The CDR3: CSEETGPGTQYF. CDR3 DNA sequence: TGCAGTGAAGAGACAGGGCCCGGGACCCAGTACTTC.

About this clonotype itself: An end of the junction does not agree with germline; a read error may underlie this. CDR3 nucleotide sequence: TGCGACAGCAGCCAGGACAGCACAGATACGCAGTATTTT. This codes for CDSSQDSTDTQYF. The chain joins TRBV5-1 to TRBJ2-3; D gene uncertain. Germline values: CDR1 SGHRS, CDR2 YFSETQ. This CDR3 has 13 amino acids.

This chain uses TRBV24-1 with TRBJ2-3; a possible D gene is TRBD2 (6 bases). This CDR3 comprises 15 residues. Germline values: CDR1 KGHDR, CDR2 SFDVKD. V dropped 6 bases and J dropped 2 bases, with 14 bases sitting between them. The CDR3: CATSPSAGATDTQYF. The CDR3, as DNA: TGTGCCACCAGTCCTTCAGCGGGCGCCACAGATACGCAGTATTTT.

The V gene is TRBV5-1, the J gene TRBJ2-5, with D possibly being TRBD1 (6 bases). The CDR3 has 15 amino acids. The V gene lost 1 base and the J gene lost 2 bases, with 12 bases spanning the gap. Germline V gene sequence: CDR1 SGHRS, CDR2 YFSETQ. CDR3 loop: CASSLSPQGQETQYF. CDR3 nucleotides: TGCGCCAGCAGCTTGTCTCCACAGGGTCAAGAGACCCAGTACTTC. Full variable domain (rest looked up from reference TRBV5-1 and TRBJ2-5): KAGVTQTPRYLIKTRGQQVTLSCSPISGHRSVSWYQQTPGQGLQFLFEYFSETQRNKGNFPGRFSGRQFSNSRSEMNVSTLELGDSALYLCASSLSPQGQETQYFGPGTRLLVL.

The sample holds a few counts of this clonotype. The chain recombines TRBV6-5 with TRBJ2-5; possible D gene TRBD2, 7 bases. Trimming took 7 bases from V and 5 from J, leaving 11 bases between them. This CDR3 has 12 amino acids. Germline V CDR1 and CDR2: MNHEY, SVGAGI. DNA of the CDR3: TGTGCCAGCACCGAGGGGGGGGAGACCCAGTACTTC. It specifies CASTEGGETQYF.

This clonotype has a handful of counts. V and J are TRBV7-2 and TRBJ1-3; D possibly corresponds to TRBD1 (5 bases). Germline CDR1 SGHTA, CDR2 FQGNSA. This CDR3 spans 15 amino acids. Trimming stripped 3 bases from V and 4 bases from J, with 13 bases between. The CDR3 sequence is CASSFWEGAGNTIYF. The CDR3 nucleotides read TGTGCCAGCAGCTTTTGGGAAGGGGCCGGAAACACCATATATTTT.

The genes are TRBV6-5 and TRBJ2-3; D unresolved. The CDR3 runs to 15 residues. The germline V gene encodes CDR1 MNHEY and CDR2 SVGAGI. The V end was cut by 8 bases, the J end by 2 bases, with 17 bases between. The DNA of the CDR3 is TGTGCCAGCGCTTACAGTCATGGGTACACAGATACGCAGTATTTT. This encodes CASAYSHGYTDTQYF.